The 27 T cell receptor beta chains in this list originate from one sample, sequenced in a study of blood T cell repertoires in COVID-19. The data were produced by immunoSEQ multiplex PCR, yet TCRdb's version contains in-frame clones alone and is incomplete. Altogether approximately 260,000 clones are present, about 87% being singletons, with the ten largest covering 0.95% to 1.5%. The source material was PBMCs or T cells enriched from blood (not recorded which). These receptors originate from a woman in her 40s with acute COVID-19.

This chain links TRBV5-1 with TRBJ2-5; D may be TRBD2 (5 bases). The V and J ends lost 4 bases and 0 bases respectively, with 16 bases between them. The CDR3 is 16 amino acids. The germline V gene encodes CDR1 SGHRS and CDR2 YFSETQ. The CDR3 nucleotides are TGCGCCAGCAGCATACGCGCCCTAGCAAACCAAGAGACCCAGTACTTC. This sequence encodes CASSIRALANQETQYF.

A few counts support this clone. The V call is TRBV27, the J call TRBJ1-1; D is unresolved. The CDR3 sequence is 16 residues long. CDR1 is MNHEY and CDR2 is SMNVEV in the germline V gene (reference sequence). The V end was cut by 2 bases, the J end by 4 bases, with 17 bases between. Here the CDR3 DNA reads TGTGCCAGCAGTTTAAAGATCACCGCCCGGGGCACTGAAGCTTTCTTT. It specifies CASSLKITARGTEAFF.

The chain links TRBV28 to TRBJ2-3; D may be TRBD2 (6 bases). CDR1 and CDR2 (germline): MDHEN, SYDVKM. The ends were cut back, 6 bases at V and 8 bases at J, with 12 bases in the middle. The CDR3 is made up of 12 amino acids. The CDR3 DNA sequence: TGTGCCAGCAGCACGGACTACGGTACGCAGTATTTT. Translation gives CASSTDYGTQYF.

The V and J genes are TRBV5-4 and TRBJ1-2; 10 bases match TRBD1. The CDR3 is made up of 13 amino acids. The germline V gene has CDR1 SGHNT and CDR2 YYREEE (reference sequence). The V gene end was trimmed by 5 bases and the J gene end by 11 bases; junction bases not matched to a gene: 9. The CDR3 DNA reads as TGTGCCAGCAGATTGAACCCGGGACAGGGGTACACCTTC. It translates to CASRLNPGQGYTF.

The rearrangement links TRBV30 to TRBJ2-5, with D perhaps TRBD1 (6 bases). This CDR3 contains 11 residues. Germline V gene sequence: CDR1 GTSNPN, CDR2 SVGIG (reference sequence). V gave up 5 bases and J gave up 5 bases, with 9 bases separating them. Here the CDR3 DNA reads TGTGCCTGGGATACAGGGGAGACCCAGTACTTC. Translation: CAWDTGETQYF.

V and J are TRBV7-9 and TRBJ2-2; 8 positions agree with TRBD2. CDR3 size: 15 residues. Losses at the gene ends were 7 bases for V and 2 bases for J; bases not matched to a gene: 6. Germline V gene lookup returns CDR1 SEHNR and CDR2 FQNEAQ (reference sequence). CDR3 loop: CASTPTSVNTGELFF. The CDR3 DNA follows: TGTGCCAGCACCCCGACTAGCGTAAACACCGGGGAGCTGTTTTTT.

This chain uses TRBV7-9 with TRBJ2-1; TRBD2 matches 10 bases. With V trimmed by 4 bases and J by 6 bases, 6 bases remained unmatched. The CDR3 totals 15 residues. Germline assignment: CDR1 SEHNR and CDR2 FQNEAQ (reference sequence). DNA of the CDR3: TGTGCCAGCAGCTGGTCAGCGGGAGGGAGCAATGAGCAGTTCTTC. It encodes CASSWSAGGSNEQFF. The full variable domain, rest sourced from reference TRBV7-9 and TRBJ2-1, is DTGVSQNPRHKITKRGQNVTFRCDPISEHNRLYWYRQTLGQGPEFLTYFQNEAQLEKSRLLSDRFSAERPKGSFSTLEIQRTEQGDSAMYLCASSWSAGGSNEQFFGPGTRLTVL.

This chain uses TRBV18 with TRBJ1-1, with unresolved D. The CDR3 is 13 amino acids. CDR1 and CDR2 from the germline V gene are KGHSH and LQKENI. V lost 4 bases, J lost 3 bases, and 9 bases lay in between. DNA of the CDR3: TGTGCCAGCTCACGAGAGAGAGACACTGAAGCTTTCTTT. It translates to CASSRERDTEAFF.

V gene TRBV6-5 combines with J gene TRBJ1-2; a possible D gene is TRBD1 (6 bases). The germline V gene has CDR1 MNHEY and CDR2 SVGAGI. This CDR3 spans 13 amino acids. Trimming took off 5 bases at V and 8 bases at J, with 15 bases between the two ends. The CDR3 sequence is CASSNPSRGGYTF. The CDR3 bases are TGTGCCAGCAGTAACCCCAGTAGGGGGGGCTACACCTTC.

The J gene is TRBJ1-6, the V gene TRBV5-1; perhaps TRBD1 as D (6 bases). Germline lookup yields CDR1 SGHRS and CDR2 YFSETQ. Between the trimmed V and J ends, which lost 5 bases and 7 bases, there was a span of 10 bases. The CDR3 consists of 13 residues. CDR3 sequence reads: CASSWDTNSPLHF. The CDR3, as DNA: TGCGCCAGCAGTTGGGACACAAATTCACCCCTCCACTTT.

This clone was observed a few times. The chain joins TRBV28 to TRBJ1-1; 8 positions match TRBD1. Trimming at V came to 7 bases and at J to 6 bases, leaving 7 bases not matched to a gene. CDR3 length: 13 residues. Germline V gene data show CDR1 as MDHEN and CDR2 as SYDVKM. The chain's CDR3 is CASIDRGEAEAFF. The CDR3 DNA follows: TGTGCCAGCATAGACAGGGGAGAAGCTGAAGCTTTCTTT. Based on the CDR3 plus reference TRBV28 and TRBJ1-1, the full variable domain is DVKVTQSSRYLVKRTGEKVFLECVQDMDHENMFWYRQDPGLGLRLIYFSYDVKMKEKGDIPEGYSVSREKKERFSLILESASTNQTSMYLCASIDRGEAEAFFGQGTRLTVV.

V gene TRBV4-1 combines with J gene TRBJ2-1; 9 bases align to TRBD2. From germline, CDR1 is MGHRA and CDR2 YSYEKL. The ends lost 0 bases at V and 8 bases at J; junction bases unmatched: 11. CDR3 size: 17 residues. This CDR3 reads CASSQEFGLAGRDEQFF. As DNA, the CDR3 is TGCGCCAGCAGCCAAGAATTCGGGCTAGCGGGAAGGGATGAGCAGTTCTTC.

The CDR3 here is CASSFDTDYGYTF. The DNA for the CDR3 is TGTGCCAGCAGCTTTGACACTGACTATGGCTACACCTTC. The J gene is TRBJ1-2, the V gene TRBV11-1, with D uncertain. The germline gives CDR1 SGHAT, CDR2 FQDESV (reference sequence). The V and J ends lost 3 bases and 3 bases respectively, with 8 bases between them. This CDR3 comprises 13 residues. Looking up the rest from reference TRBV11-1 and TRBJ1-2 gives the full variable domain: EAEVAQSPRYKITEKSQAVAFWCDPISGHATLYWYRQILGQGPELLVQFQDESVVDDSQLPKDRFSAERLKGVDSTLKIQPAELGDSAMYLCASSFDTDYGYTFGSGTRLTVV.

The gene calls are TRBV5-1 and TRBJ2-3, with 8 bases fitting TRBD1. The junction had 5 bases not matched to a gene; V was cut back by 2 bases and J by 0 bases. Germline V gene data show CDR1 as SGHRS and CDR2 as YFSETQ. CDR3 length: 16 residues. As DNA, the CDR3 is TGCGCCAGCAGCTTACAGGGGGAGATAAGCACAGATACGCAGTATTTT. This translates into CASSLQGEISTDTQYF. Together with reference TRBV5-1 and TRBJ2-3, the CDR3 gives the full variable domain: KAGVTQTPRYLIKTRGQQVTLSCSPISGHRSVSWYQQTPGQGLQFLFEYFSETQRNKGNFPGRFSGRQFSNSRSEMNVSTLELGDSALYLCASSLQGEISTDTQYFGPGTRLTVL.

The table lists this clone with a count of one. The chain carries TRBV10-3 and TRBJ2-3, with a tentative D call TRBD2 (6 bases). Looked up from germline, CDR1 is ENHRY and CDR2 is SYGVKD. The V end lost 8 bases, the J end lost 0 bases, and 6 bases lay between the germline ends. The CDR3 is 12 amino acids. The CDR3 nucleotides are TGTGCCATCCGGGAGAGCACAGATACGCAGTATTTT. Amino acid sequence: CAIRESTDTQYF.

This chain connects TRBV7-6 to TRBJ1-4; 9 nucleotides line up with TRBD1. Unmatched junction bases numbered 12, after V lost 2 bases and J lost 8 bases. The CDR3 extends over 17 amino acids. CDR1 and CDR2 from the germline V gene are SGHVS and FNYEAQ. CDR3 sequence reads: CASSLFGTTGGDEKLFF. Written as DNA, the CDR3 is TGTGCCAGCAGCTTATTTGGAACGACAGGGGGTGACGAAAAACTGTTTTTT. Using reference TRBV7-6 and TRBJ1-4 for the parts outside the CDR3, the full variable domain is GAGVSQSPRYKVTKRGQDVALRCDPISGHVSLYWYRQALGQGPEFLTYFNYEAQQDKSGLPNDRFSAERPEGSISTLTIQRTEQRDSAMYRCASSLFGTTGGDEKLFFGSGTQLSVL.

This chain connects TRBV20-1 to TRBJ2-7, with TRBD2 matching over 7 bases. This CDR3 spans 11 amino acids. Trimming at V came to 6 bases and at J to 6 bases, leaving 5 bases not matched to a gene. Germline CDR1 is DFQATT and CDR2 is SNEGSKA (reference sequence). CDR3 region: CSALLASEQYF. CDR3 coding DNA: TGCAGTGCCCTACTAGCGAGCGAGCAGTACTTC.

V and J are TRBV7-8 and TRBJ2-2; D gene ambiguous. CDR3 length equals 12 residues. Germline-derived CDR1 and CDR2 are SGHVS and FQNEAQ. V lost 1 base, J lost 7 bases, and 4 bases lay in between. This CDR3 reads CASSLELGELFF. DNA of the CDR3: TGTGCCAGCAGCTTAGAGCTCGGGGAGCTGTTTTTT.

The gene calls are TRBV7-9 and TRBJ2-1; perhaps TRBD2 as D (5 bases). V was cut by 4 bases and J by 8 bases, with 24 bases left in between. From germline, CDR1 is SEHNR and CDR2 FQNEAQ (reference sequence). This CDR3 has 17 amino acids. CDR3 bases: TGTGCCAGCAGCTCATTTGGTTTCGCCGCCACGGAGGATGAGCAGTTCTTC. Encoded protein: CASSSFGFAATEDEQFF. The complete variable domain, with remaining parts taken from reference TRBV7-9 and TRBJ2-1, reads DTGVSQNPRHKITKRGQNVTFRCDPISEHNRLYWYRQTLGQGPEFLTYFQNEAQLEKSRLLSDRFSAERPKGSFSTLEIQRTEQGDSAMYLCASSSFGFAATEDEQFFGPGTRLTVL.

The chain carries TRBV18 and TRBJ1-3; tentative D call: TRBD1 (5 bases). CDR3 length equals 15 residues. The germline V and J ends were trimmed by 3 bases and 6 bases, with 15 bases remaining between them. The germline V gene encodes CDR1 KGHSH and CDR2 LQKENI. The CDR3 here is CASSPPMGQQNTIYF. CDR3 bases: TGTGCCAGCTCACCCCCTATGGGGCAGCAAAACACCATATATTTT.

The chain employs TRBV15 and TRBJ1-2; 8 bases are a match to TRBD1. The length of the CDR3 is 15 residues. The germline V gene encodes CDR1 LNHNV and CDR2 YYDKDF (reference sequence). V lost 3 bases to trimming and J lost 5 bases; unmatched junction nucleotides: 8. The CDR3 loop is CATSSVTGARYGYTF. The DNA of the CDR3 is TGTGCCACCAGCAGTGTGACAGGGGCTCGGTATGGCTACACCTTC. Combining the CDR3 with reference TRBV15 and TRBJ1-2 gives the whole variable domain DAMVIQNPRYQVTQFGKPVTLSCSQTLNHNVMYWYQQKSSQAPKLLFHYYDKDFNNEADTPDNFQSRRPNTSFCFLDIRSPGLGDTAMYLCATSSVTGARYGYTFGSGTRLTVV.

The rearrangement uses TRBV9 and TRBJ2-3, with 8 bases that match TRBD2. V was pared by 4 bases and J by 3 bases, with 10 bases of the junction left unmatched. Per the germline V gene, CDR1 is SGDLS and CDR2 is YYNGEE. This CDR3 is 16 amino acids long. The CDR3 sequence: CASSLSGTPRTDTQYF. CDR3 sequence (DNA): TGTGCCAGCAGCCTTAGCGGGACTCCCCGGACAGATACGCAGTATTTT.

The chain recombines TRBV30 with TRBJ2-7, with D tentatively TRBD2 (7 bases). Germline loops: CDR1 GTSNPN, CDR2 SVGIG (reference sequence). V lost 0 bases, J lost 2 bases, and 11 bases lay in between. The CDR3 sequence is 14 residues long. In nucleotides, the CDR3 is TGTGCCTGGAGTGTGGGGGGGGCCCCCTACGAGCAGTACTTC. Translated, it gives CAWSVGGAPYEQYF.

The V gene is TRBV10-3, the J gene TRBJ2-7; tentative D call: TRBD1 (6 bases). Germline loops: CDR1 ENHRY, CDR2 SYGVKD. This CDR3 contains 14 residues. V lost 10 bases and J 0 bases, leaving 16 bases between the germline ends. The CDR3, as DNA: TGTGCCAGTACCCGGGACACCAGCTCCTACGAGCAGTACTTC. Residues: CASTRDTSSYEQYF.

The chain uses TRBV29-1 and TRBJ1-4; D unclear. V lost 4 bases and J 7 bases, leaving 13 bases between the germline ends. From germline, CDR1 is SQVTM and CDR2 ANQGSEA. The CDR3 contains 13 residues. CDR3 residues: CSVGPGLGEKLFF. CDR3 bases: TGCAGCGTTGGGCCGGGATTAGGTGAAAAACTGTTTTTT.

The rearrangement joins TRBV28 to TRBJ1-2; no definite D call. Per the germline V gene, CDR1 is MDHEN and CDR2 is SYDVKM. The CDR3 loop spans 13 amino acids. V lost 8 bases to trimming and J lost 0 bases, with 10 bases between them. The CDR3 spells CASGLHPNYGYTF. The CDR3 DNA sequence: TGTGCCAGCGGACTACACCCTAACTATGGCTACACCTTC.

V and J are TRBV6-2 or TRBV6-3 and TRBJ2-1, with TRBD2 identical over 7 bases. CDR1 is MNHEY and CDR2 is SVGEGT in the germline V gene. V lost 3 bases and J lost 4; bases outside the gene matches: 6. The CDR3 is 15 residues long. CDR3 bases: TGTGCCAGCAGTTATGCCCCTAGCGGATACAATGAGCAGTTCTTC. It codes for CASSYAPSGYNEQFF.